Listed below are T cell receptor beta chains from one sample, sequenced in a study of control samples from healthy donors and cancer patients. Sequencing was performed with immunoSEQ multiplex PCR; in TCRdb, only in-frame clones are kept and a portion is missing. The data show roughly 68,000 clones, around 80% seen once. Sequencing used blood. The receptors shown here come from a man between 60 and 75 years old in good health. The CDR3 runs from the conserved cysteine through the conserved F or W. D genes are given only for firm matches. Rows may omit the clone size; those that give it use once, few, many or a size class.

d_call: .; j_call: TRBJ2-3; v_call: TRBV4-2; clone_size: .; cdr3_nt: TGTGCCAGCAGCCAAGACCCCCAAGGAGATACGCAGTATTTT; cdr3_aa: CASSQDPQGDTQYF
d_call: TRBD2; j_call: TRBJ2-1; v_call: TRBV15; clone_size: once; cdr3_nt: TGTGCCACCAGTATTAGCGGGCAAAATGAGCAGTTCTTC; cdr3_aa: CATSISGQNEQFF
d_call: .; j_call: TRBJ2-7; v_call: TRBV6-7; clone_size: .; cdr3_nt: TGTGCCAGCAGTTACTCTTTCCCGAGTGACTACGAGCAGTACTTC; cdr3_aa: CASSYSFPSDYEQYF
d_call: .; j_call: TRBJ2-2; v_call: TRBV6-2/TRBV6-3; clone_size: .; cdr3_nt: TGTGCCAGCAGTACAGGGAACACCGGGGAGCTGTTTTTT; cdr3_aa: CASSTGNTGELFF
d_call: TRBD2; j_call: TRBJ2-5; v_call: TRBV5-4; clone_size: .; cdr3_nt: TGTGCCAGCAGCTTCGCGGGAGGGGGGGAGACCCAGTACTTC; cdr3_aa: CASSFAGGGETQYF
d_call: .; j_call: TRBJ2-2; v_call: TRBV10-1; clone_size: .; cdr3_nt: TGCGCCAGCAGACAGGCCACCGGGGAGCTGTTTTTT; cdr3_aa: CASRQATGELFF
d_call: TRBD2; j_call: TRBJ2-1; v_call: TRBV29-1; clone_size: .; cdr3_nt: TGCAGCGTTGGAGACCTAGCGGGGTACAACTACAATGAGCAGTTCTTC; cdr3_aa: CSVGDLAGYNYNEQFF
d_call: .; j_call: TRBJ2-1; v_call: TRBV7-6; clone_size: .; cdr3_nt: TGTGCCAGCAGCCCCGAAGCGAGCTCCTACAATGAGCAGTTCTTC; cdr3_aa: CASSPEASSYNEQFF
d_call: TRBD1; j_call: TRBJ2-7; v_call: TRBV7-2; clone_size: .; cdr3_nt: TGTGCCAGCAGCCCGGACAGGGGGGGGTACGAGCAGTACTTC; cdr3_aa: CASSPDRGGYEQYF
d_call: .; j_call: TRBJ2-4; v_call: TRBV5-1; clone_size: .; cdr3_nt: TGCGCCAGCAGCTCCGGGACAATCGGAGCCAAAAACATTCAGTACTTC; cdr3_aa: CASSSGTIGAKNIQYF